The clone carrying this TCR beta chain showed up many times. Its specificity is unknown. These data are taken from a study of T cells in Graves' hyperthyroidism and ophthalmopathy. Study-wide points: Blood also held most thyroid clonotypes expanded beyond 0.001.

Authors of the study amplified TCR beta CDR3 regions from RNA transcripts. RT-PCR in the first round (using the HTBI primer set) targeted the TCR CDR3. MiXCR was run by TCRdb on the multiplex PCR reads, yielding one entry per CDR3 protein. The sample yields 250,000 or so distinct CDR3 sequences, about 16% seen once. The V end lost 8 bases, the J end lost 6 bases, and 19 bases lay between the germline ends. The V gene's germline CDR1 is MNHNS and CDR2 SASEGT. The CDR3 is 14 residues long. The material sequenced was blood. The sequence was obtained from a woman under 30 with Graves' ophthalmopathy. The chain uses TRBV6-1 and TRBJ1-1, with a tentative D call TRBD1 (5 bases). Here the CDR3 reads CASSTGDGDPEAFF. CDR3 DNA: TGTGCCAGCTCCACGGGGGACGGCGACCCTGAAGCTTTCTTT.